Following are 18 T cell receptor beta chains from one sample sequenced in a study of regulatory T cells in long-lasting Graves disease. Time point given: newly diagnosed GD, antithyroid drugs for less than 3 months. Generation of the TCR library employed RNA extracted from PBMCs. Investigators prepared the TCR beta libraries by applying iRepertoire HTBI primers and Arm-PCR of CDR3 regions. MiXCR, run by TCRdb on the multiplex PCR reads, gives a single entry per CDR3 protein. Counted here are approximately 490,000 distinct CDR3 sequences, around 15% occurring once; the ten biggest clones make up 9.5% to 15%. Another study also made use of these data, one on T cells in Graves' hyperthyroidism and ophthalmopathy.

The input for sequencing was peripheral blood mononuclear cells (PBMCs), taken at new diagnosis, from a patient treated with antithyroid drugs. These receptors were taken from a man aged 35 to 55 with Graves disease.

J is TRBJ2-1 and V is TRBV20-1; maybe TRBD2 (6 bases). CDR3 length equals 15 residues. The V gene lost 1 base and the J gene lost 0 bases, with 10 bases spanning the gap. Germline V gives CDR1 DFQATT, CDR2 SNEGSKA (reference sequence). The CDR3 coding sequence is TGCAGTGCTAGAGGTTTAGCGGCCTCCTACAATGAGCAGTTCTTC. Protein: CSARGLAASYNEQFF.

This clonotype was seen at least ten times. J is TRBJ2-1 and V is TRBV12-3 or TRBV12-4; the match to TRBD1 covers 10 bases. The length of the CDR3 is 16 residues. V lost 6 bases to trimming and J lost 10 bases; unmatched junction nucleotides: 15. CDR3 bases: TGTGCCAGCAGCCATACGCCGGGACAGGGGCTTAGGGAGCAGTTCTTC. Amino acids: CASSHTPGQGLREQFF.

This clonotype was counted at least ten times. This chain links TRBV18 with TRBJ1-1, with D unclear. Germline V gene lookup returns CDR1 KGHSH and CDR2 LQKENI. The CDR3 is 15 residues long. Trimming pared 1 base from V and 0 bases from J, leaving 9 bases between. The DNA of the CDR3 is TGTGCCAGCTCACCACGGCACAGCCTGAACACTGAAGCTTTCTTT. Its protein product is CASSPRHSLNTEAFF.

In this sample, this clonotype turned up a few times. V usage is TRBV20-1 and J usage is TRBJ2-5; TRBD1 agrees at 12 bases. The V gene end was trimmed by 3 bases and the J gene end by 4 bases; junction bases not matched to a gene: 0. This CDR3 spans 13 amino acids. Germline CDR1 and CDR2: DFQATT and SNEGSKA (reference sequence). The CDR3 region has the DNA TGCAGTGCTAGGGGACAGGGGGCAGAGACCCAGTACTTC. Amino acids: CSARGQGAETQYF.

This clonotype was recorded only once. A much larger clone lies one base from this, so it may be a read error. The chain joins TRBV20-1 to TRBJ2-3; D may be TRBD2 (5 bases). The J call may be incorrect, as the DNA end agrees better with TRBJ2-7. CDR3 length equals 12 residues. Germline V CDR1 and CDR2: DFQATT, SNEGSKA (reference sequence). CDR3: CSASPGVNEQYF. The CDR3 nucleotides are TGCAGTGCTAGTCCCGGGGTGAATGAGCAGTACTTC.

This clonotype was counted at least ten times. The CDR3 sequence: CAWSSGTSYEQYF. As DNA, the CDR3 is TGTGCCTGGAGTTCAGGGACCAGCTACGAGCAGTACTTC. The chain recombines TRBV30 with TRBJ2-7; possibly TRBD1 or TRBD2 for D (5 bases each). The V end was cut by 2 bases, the J end by 3 bases, with 11 bases between. The CDR3 has 13 residues. Germline-derived CDR1 and CDR2 are GTSNPN and SVGIG (reference sequence).

The rearrangement links TRBV11-3 to TRBJ2-5; the match to TRBD1 covers 7 bases. J lost 6 bases, V lost 5 bases, and 6 bases had no gene match. Germline V gives CDR1 SGHNT, CDR2 YENEEA. The CDR3 is made up of 13 amino acids. This chain's CDR3 is CASSAHRGQTQYF. The CDR3 nucleotides are TGTGCCAGCAGCGCACACAGGGGTCAGACCCAGTACTTC.

Of note for this clonotype: This clone may be a read error of a much larger clone one base away. The rearrangement uses TRBV7-2 and TRBJ2-1; tentatively, D is TRBD2 (5 bases). This CDR3 has 15 amino acids. Germline values: CDR1 SGHTA, CDR2 FQGNSA. The CDR3 region has the DNA TGTGGCAGCAGTGAGGGTCTAGCAGACTACAATGAGCAGTTCTTC. Its protein product is CGSSEGLADYNEQFF.

This clonotype was counted many times. This chain uses TRBV7-9 with TRBJ2-7; 7 nucleotides line up with TRBD1. V trimming: 4 bases; J trimming: 1 base; junction bases outside the gene matches: 10. The CDR3 has 16 residues. Germline values: CDR1 SEHNR, CDR2 FQNEAQ (reference sequence). CDR3 nucleotide sequence: TGTGCCAGCAGCTCACAGGGGCAAGGCCATTCCTACGAGCAGTACTTC. Residues: CASSSQGQGHSYEQYF.

This clonotype was counted between two and nine times. This chain connects TRBV14 to TRBJ2-7; tentative D call: TRBD2 (5 bases). The CDR3 runs 16 residues. Germline V lookup: CDR1 SGHDN, CDR2 FVKESK. V dropped 4 bases and J dropped 3 bases, with 19 bases sitting between them. Written as DNA, the CDR3 is TGTGCCAGCAGCCGATCCCGGGGTCTTCCTTACTACGAGCAGTACTTC. This gives the protein CASSRSRGLPYYEQYF.

In this sample, this clonotype turned up many times. The chain recombines TRBV2 with TRBJ1-1; the D gene is possibly TRBD1 (6 bases). The CDR3 covers 14 residues. V was shortened by 3 bases and J by 3 bases, with 11 bases between the two germline ends. Germline V gene data show CDR1 as SNHLY and CDR2 as FYNNEI. For the CDR3, the DNA is TGTGCCAGCAGTGAGTGGCCAGGGGACACTGAAGCTTTCTTT. It encodes CASSEWPGDTEAFF.

Many counts were recorded for this clonotype. This chain links TRBV7-3 with TRBJ2-1, with 7 positions matching TRBD2. The CDR3 has 14 amino acids. V trimming: 3 bases; J trimming: 6 bases; junction bases outside the gene matches: 5. Germline V gene lookup returns CDR1 SGHTA and CDR2 FQGTGA. CDR3 coding DNA: TGTGCCAGCAGCTTTCCAGCGGGGATCAATGAGCAGTTCTTC. Translation gives CASSFPAGINEQFF.

Ten or more counts support this clonotype. In DNA, the CDR3 is TGTGCCACCAGCAGATCCCTGAACCAGCCCCAGCATTTT. It specifies CATSRSLNQPQHF. The gene calls are TRBV15 and TRBJ1-5; no clear D gene. Germline V gene sequence: CDR1 LNHNV, CDR2 YYDKDF (reference sequence). Deletions cut 2 bases from V and 7 bases from J, with 9 bases between. The CDR3 runs to 13 residues. Full variable domain (missing parts from reference TRBV15 and TRBJ1-5): DAMVIQNPRYQVTQFGKPVTLSCSQTLNHNVMYWYQQKSSQAPKLLFHYYDKDFNNEADTPDNFQSRRPNTSFCFLDIRSPGLGDTAMYLCATSRSLNQPQHFGDGTRLSIL.

This chain uses TRBV19 with TRBJ2-7; 8 bases align to TRBD2. There are 15 residues in the CDR3. Germline CDR1 reads LNHDA; CDR2 reads SQIVND (reference sequence). With 5 bases clipped from V and 1 base from J, the junction kept 7 bases outside the gene matches. This CDR3 is CASSLYSGDSYEQYF. CDR3 in DNA: TGTGCCAGTAGTCTCTATAGCGGGGATTCCTACGAGCAGTACTTC.

This clonotype was observed many times. The gene calls are TRBV27 and TRBJ2-1; 13 nucleotides align to TRBD2. V shed 5 bases, J shed 7 bases, and the junction held 14 bases outside the gene matches. Germline CDR1 reads MNHEY; CDR2 reads SMNVEV (reference sequence). This CDR3 is 18 amino acids long. The chain's CDR3 is CASSPWTSGSRAGNEQFF. CDR3 nucleotide sequence: TGTGCCAGCAGTCCCTGGACTAGCGGGAGTAGGGCTGGTAATGAGCAGTTCTTC.

The V and J genes are TRBV5-4 and TRBJ1-1; D is unclear. The V end was cut by 1 base, the J end by 0 bases, with 7 bases between. This CDR3 has 14 amino acids. Per germline, CDR1 SGHNT and CDR2 YYREEE (reference sequence). The CDR3 region has the DNA TGTGCCAGCAGCTTGTGGATGATGAACACTGAAGCTTTCTTT. This encodes CASSLWMMNTEAFF.

This sequence joins TRBV6-1 and TRBJ1-1, with unresolved D. This CDR3 comprises 14 residues. The V end was cut by 6 bases, the J end by 2 bases, with 13 bases between. The germline CDR1 and CDR2 sequences are MNHNS and SASEGT. In DNA, the CDR3 is TGTGCCAGCAGCCACCGGATGTTAAACACTGAAGCTTTCTTT. Translated, it gives CASSHRMLNTEAFF.

This clonotype was seen repeatedly, ten times or more. V gene TRBV28 combines with J gene TRBJ2-7; the match to TRBD2 covers 7 bases. The V gene's germline CDR1 is MDHEN and CDR2 SYDVKM. The CDR3 has 11 amino acids. V shed 11 bases and J 2 bases; nucleotides not matched to a gene: 3. Here the CDR3 DNA reads TGTGCCTGCGCGGGGGCCTACGAGCAGTACTTC. It translates to CACAGAYEQYF.